This is a list of T cell receptor beta chains from one sample in a study of cytomegalovirus exposure and HLA in healthy donors. Profiled with immunoSEQ multiplex PCR; TCRdb holds only in-frame clones, not every one. The table counts about 130,000 clones; roughly 1.6% lies in the top ten. Sequenced: PBMCs. The receptor set was obtained from a middle-aged woman in good health and CMV-seronegative. The conserved cysteine and the conserved F or W are not part of the CDR3 here.

J,V,CDR3
TRBJ1-1,TRBV6-5,ASSSTPGVTEAF
TRBJ1-2,TRBV10-3,AISGQGSYGYT
TRBJ1-2,TRBV7-2,ASSLAVNGQGRGYT
TRBJ2-2,TRBV6-5,ASFPGGGTGELF
TRBJ2-2,TRBV6-6,ASRRQGAITGELF
TRBJ1-1,TRBV6-5,ASSYGTRTEAF
TRBJ1-1,TRBV4-3,ASSQDRVGTEAF
TRBJ1-2,TRBV7-6,ASSLVRGVGGADGYT
TRBJ1-1,TRBV28,ASTLWGGAF
TRBJ2-2,TRBV28,ASSLRSGGTGELF
TRBJ2-2,TRBV5-1,ASSYGHINTGELF
TRBJ1-2,TRBV28,ASSPRHVGYT
TRBJ1-1,TRBV28,ASSTIGGGVTEAF
TRBJ1-2,TRBV6-5,ASSYNFQRVKDGYT
TRBJ2-5,TRBV4-1,ASSQRGREVQETQY
TRBJ2-3,TRBV9,ASSGARGGLDTQY
TRBJ2-2,TRBV6-4,ATRAAGELF
TRBJ2-3,TRBV29-1,SVLRRRTDTQY
TRBJ2-7,TRBV5-1,ASSFWTESYEQY
TRBJ1-2,TRBV10-3,AISESKGDGYT
TRBJ2-2,TRBV6-6,ASSRQGDTGELF
TRBJ1-6,TRBV27,ASSFWGGANNSPLH
TRBJ1-2,TRBV28,ASSQTGLRYGYT
TRBJ1-3,TRBV11-2,ASSIAGLNSGNTIY
TRBJ1-2,TRBV7-2,ASSPEYRGLAGYT
TRBJ2-2,TRBV2,ASRPTSNGELF
TRBJ1-1,TRBV7-3,ASSQDRNTEAF
TRBJ1-4,TRBV19,ASKVSGQHMEKLF
TRBJ1-6,TRBV5-4,ASSLGTGVHLH
TRBJ1-5,TRBV19,ASRAASNQPQH
TRBJ1-2,TRBV5-1,ASSLGHRDGHGYT
TRBJ1-2,TRBV27,ASRRVIPNRGFNGYT
TRBJ1-4,TRBV18,ASSPPSQPFNEKLF
TRBJ2-1,TRBV5-1,ASSLGTGVNEQF
TRBJ1-1,TRBV7-2,ASSPDRGRTEAF
TRBJ1-5,TRBV19,ASSRGQGFNQPQH
TRBJ2-7,TRBV7-2,ASSQTRDRGWLDEQY
TRBJ1-2,TRBV5-4,ASSLIQGGYT
TRBJ1-5,TRBV6-1,ASIRGQPQH
TRBJ1-2,TRBV4-1,ASSQTGQGVYGYT
TRBJ1-2,TRBV5-4,ASSWAGGGYGYT
TRBJ1-5,TRBV7-2,ASSLVTRGHQPQH
TRBJ1-5,TRBV25-1,ASSESPEGNQPQH
TRBJ1-2,TRBV21-1,ASFQPGQGARNYGYT
TRBJ1-3,TRBV6-5,ASTTRRGTGNTIY
TRBJ1-4,TRBV7-9,ASSAGTGGNEKLF
TRBJ1-2,TRBV5-1,ASSLDRGRYGYT
TRBJ2-6,TRBV7-3,ASSSGGSWAGANVLT